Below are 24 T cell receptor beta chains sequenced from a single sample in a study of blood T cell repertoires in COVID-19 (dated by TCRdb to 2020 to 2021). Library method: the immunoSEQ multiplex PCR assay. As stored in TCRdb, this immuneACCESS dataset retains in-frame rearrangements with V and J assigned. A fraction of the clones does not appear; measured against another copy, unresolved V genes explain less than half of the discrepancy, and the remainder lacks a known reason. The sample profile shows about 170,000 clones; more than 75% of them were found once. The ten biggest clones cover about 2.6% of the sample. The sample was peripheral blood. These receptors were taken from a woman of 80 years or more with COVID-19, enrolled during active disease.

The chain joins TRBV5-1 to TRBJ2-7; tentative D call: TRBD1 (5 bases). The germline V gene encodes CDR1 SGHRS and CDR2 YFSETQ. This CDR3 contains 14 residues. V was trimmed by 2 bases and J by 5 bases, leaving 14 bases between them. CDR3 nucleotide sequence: TGCGCCAGCAGCTTAGGTTCAGGGAATCACGAGCAGTACTTC. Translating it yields CASSLGSGNHEQYF.

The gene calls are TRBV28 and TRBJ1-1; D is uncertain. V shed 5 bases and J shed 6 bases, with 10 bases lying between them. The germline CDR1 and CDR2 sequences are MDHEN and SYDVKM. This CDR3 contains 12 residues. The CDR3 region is CASSVPVSEAFF. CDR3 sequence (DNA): TGTGCCAGCAGTGTACCGGTTTCTGAAGCTTTCTTT.

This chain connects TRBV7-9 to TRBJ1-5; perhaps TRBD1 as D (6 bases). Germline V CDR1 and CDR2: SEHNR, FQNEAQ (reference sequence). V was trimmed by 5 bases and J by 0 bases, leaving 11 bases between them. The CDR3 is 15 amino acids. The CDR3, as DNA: TGTGCCAGCAGCCGAGGACAGAATAGCAATCAGCCCCAGCATTTT. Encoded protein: CASSRGQNSNQPQHF.

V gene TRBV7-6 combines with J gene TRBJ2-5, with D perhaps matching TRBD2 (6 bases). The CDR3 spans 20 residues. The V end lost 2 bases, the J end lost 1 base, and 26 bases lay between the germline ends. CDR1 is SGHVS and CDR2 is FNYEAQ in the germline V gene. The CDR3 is CASSLPSLADLFGGQETQYF. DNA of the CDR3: TGTGCCAGCAGCTTACCCAGCTTAGCGGATCTATTCGGTGGCCAAGAGACCCAGTACTTC.

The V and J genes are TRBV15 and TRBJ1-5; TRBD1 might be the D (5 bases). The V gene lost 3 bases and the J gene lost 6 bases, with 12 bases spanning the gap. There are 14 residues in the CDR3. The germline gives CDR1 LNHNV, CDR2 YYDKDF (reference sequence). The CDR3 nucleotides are TGTGCCACCAGCAGGCAGGGTTCGGGTCAGCCCCAGCATTTT. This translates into CATSRQGSGQPQHF.

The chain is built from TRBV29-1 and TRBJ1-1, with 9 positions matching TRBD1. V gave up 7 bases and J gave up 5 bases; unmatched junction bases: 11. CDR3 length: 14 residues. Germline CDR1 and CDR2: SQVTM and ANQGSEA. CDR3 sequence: CSALGGQGWTEAFF. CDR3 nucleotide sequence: TGCAGCGCCCTCGGGGGACAGGGTTGGACTGAAGCTTTCTTT.

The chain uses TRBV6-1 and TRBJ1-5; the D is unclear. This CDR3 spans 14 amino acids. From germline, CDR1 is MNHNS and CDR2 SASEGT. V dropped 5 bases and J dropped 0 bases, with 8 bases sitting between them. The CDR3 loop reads CASSLRDSNQPQHF. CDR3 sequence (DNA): TGTGCCAGCAGTTTGAGGGATAGCAATCAGCCCCAGCATTTT.

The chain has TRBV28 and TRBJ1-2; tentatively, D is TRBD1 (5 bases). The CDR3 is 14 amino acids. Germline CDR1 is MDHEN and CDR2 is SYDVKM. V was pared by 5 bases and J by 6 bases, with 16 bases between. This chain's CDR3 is CASSASGGSDGYTF. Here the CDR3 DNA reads TGTGCCAGCAGTGCCTCGGGGGGGAGTGATGGCTACACCTTC.

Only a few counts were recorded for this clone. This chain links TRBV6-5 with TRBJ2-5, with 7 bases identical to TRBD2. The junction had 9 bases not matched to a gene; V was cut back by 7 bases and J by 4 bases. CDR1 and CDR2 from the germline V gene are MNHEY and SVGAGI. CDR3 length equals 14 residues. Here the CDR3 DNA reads TGTGCCAGCATTATCGCGGGAGCTTTAGAGACCCAGTACTTC. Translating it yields CASIIAGALETQYF.

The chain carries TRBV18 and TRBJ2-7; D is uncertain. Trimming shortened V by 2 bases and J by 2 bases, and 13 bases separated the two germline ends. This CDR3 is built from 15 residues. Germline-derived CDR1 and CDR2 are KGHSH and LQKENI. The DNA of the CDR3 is TGTGCCAGCTCACCAGGTGGCACAGAAACCTACGAGCAGTACTTC. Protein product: CASSPGGTETYEQYF.

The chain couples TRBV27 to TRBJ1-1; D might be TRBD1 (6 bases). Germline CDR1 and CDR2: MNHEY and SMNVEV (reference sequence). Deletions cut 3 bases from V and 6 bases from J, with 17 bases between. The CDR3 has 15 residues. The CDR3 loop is CASSFLRVPGAEAFF. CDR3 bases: TGTGCCAGCAGTTTCTTAAGGGTCCCAGGGGCTGAAGCTTTCTTT.

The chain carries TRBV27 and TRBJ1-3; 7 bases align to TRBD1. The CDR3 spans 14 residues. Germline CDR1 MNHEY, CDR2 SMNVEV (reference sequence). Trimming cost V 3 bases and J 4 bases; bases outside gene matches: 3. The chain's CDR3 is CASSLTGPGNTIYF. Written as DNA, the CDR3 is TGTGCCAGCAGTTTGACAGGGCCCGGAAACACCATATATTTT.

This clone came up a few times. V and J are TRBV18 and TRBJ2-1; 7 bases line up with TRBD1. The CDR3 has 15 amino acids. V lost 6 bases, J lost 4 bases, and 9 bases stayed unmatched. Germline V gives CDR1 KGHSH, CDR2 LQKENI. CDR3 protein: CASSPGQKVYNEQFF. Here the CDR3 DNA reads TGTGCCAGCTCCCCGGGACAGAAAGTTTACAATGAGCAGTTCTTC. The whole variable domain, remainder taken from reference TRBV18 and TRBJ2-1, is NAGVMQNPRHLVRRRGQEARLRCSPMKGHSHVYWYRQLPEEGLKFMVYLQKENIIDESGMPKERFSAEFPKEGPSILRIQQVVRGDSAAYFCASSPGQKVYNEQFFGPGTRLTVL.

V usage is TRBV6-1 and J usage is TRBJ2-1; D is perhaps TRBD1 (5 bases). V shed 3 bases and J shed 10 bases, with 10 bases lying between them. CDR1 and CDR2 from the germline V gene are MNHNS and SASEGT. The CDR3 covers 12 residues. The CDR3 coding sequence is TGTGCCAGCAGTGAGATACAGGTGGAGCAGTTCTTC. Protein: CASSEIQVEQFF.

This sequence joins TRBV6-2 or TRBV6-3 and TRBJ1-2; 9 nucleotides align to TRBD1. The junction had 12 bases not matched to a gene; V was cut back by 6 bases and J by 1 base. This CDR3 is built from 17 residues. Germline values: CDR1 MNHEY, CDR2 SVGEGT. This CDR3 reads CASSRSGTGSFNYGYTF. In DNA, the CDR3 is TGTGCCAGCAGCCGCTCAGGGACAGGGAGTTTTAACTATGGCTACACCTTC.

This chain's CDR3 is CASSLRPISGRTTGANVLTF. The CDR3 coding sequence is TGTGCCAGCTCACTGCGCCCGATTAGCGGGAGGACCACTGGGGCCAACGTCCTGACTTTC. The rearrangement joins TRBV18 to TRBJ2-6; 10 nucleotides line up with TRBD2. Per germline, CDR1 KGHSH and CDR2 LQKENI. The CDR3 is 20 residues long. The V gene end was trimmed by 4 bases and the J gene end by 2 bases; junction bases not matched to a gene: 14.

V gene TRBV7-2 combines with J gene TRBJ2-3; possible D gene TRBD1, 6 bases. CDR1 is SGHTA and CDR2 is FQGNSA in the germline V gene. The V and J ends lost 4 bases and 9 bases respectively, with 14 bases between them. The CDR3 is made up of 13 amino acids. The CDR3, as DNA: TGTGCCAGCAGCTCTGGACAGCAGGGCACGCAGTATTTT. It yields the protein CASSSGQQGTQYF.

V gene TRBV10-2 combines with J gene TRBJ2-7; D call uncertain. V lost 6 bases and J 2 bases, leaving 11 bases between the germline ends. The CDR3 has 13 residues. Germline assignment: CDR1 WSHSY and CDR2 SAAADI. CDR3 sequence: CASRGPTPYEQYF. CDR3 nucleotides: TGCGCCAGCAGGGGCCCTACCCCCTACGAGCAGTACTTC.

The CDR3 DNA follows: TGTGCCAGCAGTTACTCGAGAACGGTGGGAAGACCCGCCAGGAGGGTCTACGAGCAGTACTTC. This sequence encodes CASSYSRTVGRPARRVYEQYF. The chain carries TRBV6-2 or TRBV6-3 and TRBJ2-7; D is perhaps TRBD2 (6 bases). Germline V gene sequence: CDR1 MNHEY, CDR2 SVGEGT. The CDR3 has 21 residues. The ends were cut back, 0 bases at V and 3 bases at J, with 30 bases in the middle.

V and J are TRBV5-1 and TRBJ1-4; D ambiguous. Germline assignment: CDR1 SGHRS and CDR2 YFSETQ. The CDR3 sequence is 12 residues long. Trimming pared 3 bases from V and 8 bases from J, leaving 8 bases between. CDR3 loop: CASSSSGEKLFF. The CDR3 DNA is TGCGCCAGCAGCTCCAGCGGGGAAAAACTGTTTTTT.

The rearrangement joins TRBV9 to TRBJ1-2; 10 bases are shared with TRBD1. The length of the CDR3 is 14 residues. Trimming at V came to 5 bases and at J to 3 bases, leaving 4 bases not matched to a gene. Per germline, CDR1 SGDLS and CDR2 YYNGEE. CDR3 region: CASSIGTGDYGYTF. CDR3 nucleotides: TGTGCCAGCAGTATCGGGACAGGGGACTATGGCTACACCTTC.

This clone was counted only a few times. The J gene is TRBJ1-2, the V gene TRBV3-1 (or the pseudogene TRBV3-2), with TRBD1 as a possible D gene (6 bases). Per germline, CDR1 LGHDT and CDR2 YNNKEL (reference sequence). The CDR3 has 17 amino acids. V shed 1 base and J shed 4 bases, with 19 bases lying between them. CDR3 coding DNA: TGTGCCAGCAGCCAAGTTGCGACAGGTGTCGCCCCCTATGGCTACACCTTC. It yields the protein CASSQVATGVAPYGYTF.

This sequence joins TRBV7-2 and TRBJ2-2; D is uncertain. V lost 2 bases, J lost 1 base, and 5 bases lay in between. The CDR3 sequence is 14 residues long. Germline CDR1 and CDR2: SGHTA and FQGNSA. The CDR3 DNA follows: TGTGCCAGCAGCTTACACAGGAACACCGGGGAGCTGTTTTTT. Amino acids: CASSLHRNTGELFF.

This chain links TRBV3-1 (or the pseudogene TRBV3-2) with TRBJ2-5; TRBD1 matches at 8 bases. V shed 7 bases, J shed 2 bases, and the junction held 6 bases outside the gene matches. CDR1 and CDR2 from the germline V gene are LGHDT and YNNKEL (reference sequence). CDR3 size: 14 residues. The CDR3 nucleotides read TGTGCCAGCACCCCGGACAGGGTTCAAGAGACCCAGTACTTC. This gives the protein CASTPDRVQETQYF.